The present T cell receptor beta chain was sequenced within a study of shared clonotypes between healthy human individuals. Naive CD8 isolation took CD45RO-negative cells positively selected for CCR7 and excluded terminally differentiated effector memory CD45RA+ cells. The assay was immunoSEQ multiplex PCR, and TCRdb's table has in-frame clones only and misses some. The table lists about 2.1 million clones, about 93% of them singletons, with roughly 1.7% in the top ten. This CDR3 region has 14 residues. The junction had 11 bases not matched to a gene; V was cut back by 5 bases and J by 9 bases. Germline V gene sequence: CDR1 MNHEY, CDR2 SMNVEV (reference sequence).

What was sequenced was naive CD8+ T cells from PBMCs. The genes are TRBV27 and TRBJ2-7; TRBD1 matches 9 bases. The origin of this receptor is a man between 18 and 35 years old in good health. Some clones in this sample may be carry-over from other donors' samples. The CDR3 DNA is TGTGCCAGCAGTGCCGCCGGGACAGGGTGGGTGCAGTACTTC. It translates to CASSAAGTGWVQYF.